This is a list of T cell receptor beta chains from one sample in a study of T cell responses to AZD1222 COVID-19 vaccine. Clones were sequenced by immunoSEQ multiplex PCR, and TCRdb holds only the in-frame ones, with some missing. Of about 180,000 clones in the sample, approximately 88% were seen once. Sequencing used peripheral blood, obtained on day 0 of AZD1222 vaccination. Receptors originate from an adult in good health. The CDR3 runs from the conserved cysteine through the conserved F or W. Each record gives: V gene, clone size, D gene, J gene, CDR3 protein, CDR3 DNA. The D gene is left open where the match is weak. Rows may omit the clone size; those that give it use once, few, many or a size class.

TRBV6-5	-	-	TRBJ1-3	CASTPESSGNTIYF	TGTGCCAGCACTCCCGAGAGCTCTGGAAACACCATATATTTT
TRBV5-1	-	-	TRBJ2-3	CASRDGQFTDTQYF	TGCGCCAGCCGCGATGGACAGTTCACAGATACGCAGTATTTT
TRBV19	-	-	TRBJ1-3	CASSISSRAAGNTIYF	TGTGCCAGTAGTATATCGTCCAGGGCCGCAGGAAACACCATATATTTT
TRBV15	once	-	TRBJ1-4	CATSRAGLGEKLFF	TGTGCCACCAGCAGAGCAGGGTTGGGGGAAAAACTGTTTTTT
TRBV5-8	-	-	TRBJ1-5	CASRGNNQPQHF	TGTGCCAGCCGAGGCAACAATCAGCCCCAGCATTTT
TRBV10-1	-	TRBD2	TRBJ2-3	CASSSSLGLAGADTQYF	TGCGCCAGCAGCTCGTCCTTGGGGCTAGCGGGGGCAGATACGCAGTATTTT
TRBV6-5	-	TRBD1	TRBJ1-2	CASTGQGAFYTF	TGTGCCAGCACGGGACAGGGGGCCTTCTACACCTTC
TRBV6-6	-	-	TRBJ2-7	CASSFRWDYEQYF	TGTGCCAGCAGCTTCCGATGGGACTACGAGCAGTACTTC
TRBV2	-	-	TRBJ1-5	CASVQNSNQPQHF	TGTGCCAGCGTACAGAATAGCAATCAGCCCCAGCATTTT
TRBV5-4	few	TRBD2	TRBJ2-1	CASSASSGGRDNEQFF	TGTGCCAGCAGCGCATCTAGCGGGGGGCGCGACAATGAGCAGTTCTTC
TRBV11-2	-	-	TRBJ1-2	CASSLEFRYGYTF	TGTGCCAGCAGCTTAGAGTTTCGCTATGGCTACACCTTC
TRBV6-2/TRBV6-3	-	-	TRBJ2-3	CASSYSTPPRQYF	TGTGCCAGCAGTTACTCAACTCCTCCCAGGCAGTATTTT
TRBV2	-	-	TRBJ1-6	CALRSGALNSPLHF	TGTGCCTTAAGGTCAGGGGCCTTAAATTCACCCCTCCACTTT
TRBV29-1	-	TRBD1	TRBJ2-7	CSVSGQGAWKEQYF	TGCAGCGTGTCGGGACAGGGGGCATGGAAGGAGCAGTACTTC
TRBV28	-	-	TRBJ2-3	CASRAGALLDTQYF	TGTGCCAGCAGAGCCGGGGCCCTCTTGGATACGCAGTATTTT
TRBV5-1	-	-	TRBJ1-1	CASSLESQGTTEAFF	TGCGCCAGCAGCTTGGAATCCCAGGGGACAACTGAAGCTTTCTTT
TRBV5-4	-	-	TRBJ2-2	CASSLRGGGELFF	TGTGCCAGCAGCTTGAGGGGTGGCGGGGAGCTGTTTTTT
TRBV28	-	-	TRBJ1-1	CASRWGGGNAEAFF	TGTGCCAGCAGATGGGGTGGTGGGAACGCTGAAGCTTTCTTT
TRBV7-9	few	-	TRBJ1-6	CASSLEGDGSPLHF	TGTGCCAGCAGCTTAGAAGGGGATGGTTCACCCCTCCACTTT
TRBV5-1	-	-	TRBJ2-5	CASSWGRTPSRETQYF	TGCGCCAGCAGCTGGGGGAGGACGCCTAGCAGGGAGACCCAGTACTTC
TRBV7-2	-	TRBD1	TRBJ1-1	CASSWRRQGKLNTEAFF	TGTGCCAGCAGTTGGAGGAGACAGGGAAAATTGAACACTGAAGCTTTCTTT
TRBV5-1	-	TRBD1	TRBJ2-7	CASSKPGQGSYEQYF	TGCGCCAGCAGCAAGCCGGGACAGGGTTCCTACGAGCAGTACTTC
TRBV28	-	-	TRBJ1-5	CASSSNRVRQPQHF	TGTGCCAGCAGTTCTAACAGGGTCCGACAGCCCCAGCATTTT
TRBV11-3	-	-	TRBJ2-5	CASSLGRGGASQETQYF	TGTGCCAGCAGCTTAGGGAGAGGGGGGGCAAGCCAAGAGACCCAGTACTTC
TRBV2	-	-	TRBJ2-1	CASPRGRSQAYNEQFF	TGTGCCAGCCCCCGGGGGCGCAGCCAGGCCTACAATGAGCAGTTCTTC
TRBV23-1	-	-	TRBJ2-5	CASSPETVQETQYF	TGCGCCAGCAGTCCCGAAACGGTACAAGAGACCCAGTACTTC
TRBV3-1/TRBV3-2	-	-	TRBJ1-5	CASSQEPKQPQHF	TGTGCCAGCAGCCAAGAGCCCAAACAGCCCCAGCATTTT
TRBV7-9	once	TRBD1	TRBJ1-4	CASSSSGTGGEKLFF	TGTGCCAGCAGCTCCTCCGGGACAGGGGGCGAAAAACTGTTTTTT
TRBV19	once	-	TRBJ1-2	CASSSFKKANYGYTF	TGTGCCAGTAGTTCTTTCAAGAAAGCTAACTATGGCTACACCTTC
TRBV11-2	once	TRBD1	TRBJ2-7	CASSLGTGIYEQYF	TGTGCCAGCAGCTTAGGGACAGGGATTTACGAGCAGTACTTC
TRBV5-6	-	-	TRBJ1-4	CASSVRRTATNEKLFF	TGTGCCAGCAGCGTCAGGAGGACCGCAACTAATGAAAAACTGTTTTTT
TRBV30	-	-	TRBJ2-2	CAWSGALVGTGELFF	TGTGCCTGGAGTGGAGCTCTCGTAGGCACCGGGGAGCTGTTTTTT
TRBV6-5	-	-	TRBJ1-1	CASRGPWGGTEAFF	TGTGCCAGCAGGGGACCCTGGGGGGGCACTGAAGCTTTCTTT
TRBV7-9	-	-	TRBJ2-7	CASSLREQGLEQYF	TGTGCCAGCAGCTTGCGGGAACAGGGTTTGGAGCAGTACTTC
TRBV5-1	-	TRBD1	TRBJ1-2	CASSASRDRDDGYTF	TGCGCCAGCAGCGCGTCCCGGGACAGGGATGATGGCTACACCTTC
TRBV4-2	-	TRBD2	TRBJ2-7	CASSQERMGLAGTEQYF	TGTGCCAGCAGCCAAGAGCGGATGGGACTAGCGGGAACGGAGCAGTACTTC
TRBV30	-	-	TRBJ2-3	CAWSNERDTQYF	TGTGCCTGGAGTAATGAGCGGGATACGCAGTATTTT
TRBV10-1	few	TRBD2	TRBJ2-3	CATASGGAPDTQYF	TGCGCCACCGCTAGCGGGGGGGCACCCGATACGCAGTATTTT
TRBV4-2	-	-	TRBJ2-1	CASSPITGRGGNEQFF	TGTGCCAGCAGCCCGATAACTGGGCGGGGAGGTAATGAGCAGTTCTTC
TRBV28	-	TRBD1	TRBJ1-2	CASRTTGDIYGYTF	TGTGCCAGCAGAACCACAGGGGATATCTATGGCTACACCTTC
TRBV15	-	-	TRBJ2-3	CATSRDISGSTDTQYF	TGTGCCACCAGCAGAGATATCAGCGGTAGCACAGATACGCAGTATTTT
TRBV29-1	-	-	TRBJ2-3	CSVGRDLNTDTQYF	TGCAGCGTCGGCCGGGACTTAAACACAGATACGCAGTATTTT
TRBV21-1	-	-	TRBJ1-5	CASIFWTWGQPQHF	TGTGCCAGCATCTTCTGGACATGGGGTCAGCCCCAGCATTTT
TRBV4-2	-	-	TRBJ2-7	CASSYLTGDSYEQYF	TGTGCCAGCAGCTATCTTACAGGCGACTCCTACGAGCAGTACTTC
TRBV11-3	-	-	TRBJ2-2	CASSIQKSTRATGELFF	TGTGCCAGCAGCATACAGAAGTCCACCAGGGCAACCGGGGAGCTGTTTTTT
TRBV27	once	TRBD2	TRBJ2-7	CATTIRLAGSYEQYF	TGTGCCACCACTATTCGACTAGCGGGGTCCTACGAGCAGTACTTC
TRBV25-1	-	TRBD2	TRBJ2-3	CASSGAGGPRVRTDTQYF	TGTGCCAGCAGTGGAGCGGGGGGGCCCCGAGTCCGGACAGATACGCAGTATTTT
TRBV5-1	-	-	TRBJ1-2	CASSFQGQRGYTF	TGCGCCAGCAGCTTTCAAGGTCAGCGGGGCTACACCTTC
TRBV29-1	-	TRBD1	TRBJ1-4	CSVEALGTGLQRGEKLFF	TGCAGCGTTGAAGCTCTGGGGACAGGGCTACAGCGGGGGGAAAAACTGTTTTTT
TRBV9	-	-	TRBJ1-5	CASSSSTGADQPQHF	TGTGCCAGCAGCTCCAGTACAGGCGCCGATCAGCCCCAGCATTTT
TRBV27	-	TRBD1	TRBJ1-2	CASSTGQGVYGYTF	TGTGCCAGCAGTACGGGACAGGGGGTTTATGGCTACACCTTC
TRBV7-2	-	TRBD2	TRBJ2-4	CASSVTSGGGIQYF	TGTGCCAGCAGCGTCACTAGCGGAGGGGGCATTCAGTACTTC
TRBV9	-	-	TRBJ1-6	CASSVAGSDSPLHF	TGTGCCAGCAGCGTAGCGGGGAGTGATTCACCCCTCCACTTT